This T cell receptor (beta chain) was recorded in a study of cytomegalovirus exposure and HLA in healthy donors. The V and J ends lost 0 bases and 1 base respectively, with 7 bases between them. CDR1 SGHRS and CDR2 YFSETQ come from the germline V gene. The CDR3 is 14 residues long. The PCR had 60 Vbeta and 13 Jbeta primers. Profiled with immunoSEQ multiplex PCR; TCRdb holds only in-frame clones, not every one. The data hold roughly 120,000 clones, with 76% observed a single time. The chain has TRBV5-1 and TRBJ2-5; D remains unclear. Sequences were obtained from PBMCs. The clonotype comes from a man aged 50 or older in good health and CMV-seronegative. The DNA of the CDR3 is TGCGCCAGCAGCTTGGCAGACTTCCAAGAGACCCAGTACTTC. Translation: CASSLADFQETQYF.